Listed here are 7 T cell receptor beta chains from one sample, sequenced in a study of identical twins. TCRdb passed the 5' RACE reads through MiXCR, listing each CDR3 protein once. The table shows around 290,000 distinct CDR3 sequences, with roughly 9% occurring only once. These same records also appear under a second study, on yellow fever vaccine responses in identical twins.

Material for sequencing was CD8+ T cells sorted from blood. These receptors all come from a young woman in good health.

This clonotype has only a few counts. This sequence joins TRBV29-1 and TRBJ1-3; D may be TRBD1 (6 bases). The CDR3 is 13 amino acids. V was clipped by 4 bases and J by 2 bases, with 9 bases between them. Germline CDR1 SQVTM, CDR2 ANQGSEA. CDR3 bases: TGCAGCGTTGTAGCAGGGGCTGGAAACACCATATATTTT. Translation gives CSVVAGAGNTIYF.

This clonotype appeared many times. V and J are TRBV27 and TRBJ2-7; D not certain. Trimming left V 4 bases short and J 2 bases short, with 9 bases between. Looked up from germline, CDR1 is MNHEY and CDR2 is SMNVEV (reference sequence). The CDR3 extends over 13 amino acids. In DNA, the CDR3 is TGTGCCAGCAGTTACGGCGTCACCTACGAGCAGTACTTC. It specifies CASSYGVTYEQYF.

This clonotype was found a few times. The rearrangement links TRBV12-3 or TRBV12-4 to TRBJ2-7; a weak D match, TRBD2 (5 bases). V was pared by 2 bases and J by 6 bases, with 17 bases between. This CDR3 comprises 15 residues. The CDR3 DNA follows: TGTGCCAGCAGTTTAAGTGGAGGTGAATGGATCGAGCAGTACTTC. Its translation is CASSLSGGEWIEQYF.

In this sample, this clonotype turned up a few times. The chain uses TRBV6-6 and TRBJ1-2; D remains unclear. The germline CDR1 and CDR2 sequences are MNHNY and SVGAGI (reference sequence). V was cut by 4 bases and J by 6 bases, with 12 bases left in between. CDR3 length: 13 amino acids. The CDR3 loop is CASSSSGPNGYTF. CDR3 in DNA: TGTGCCAGCAGTTCTTCAGGTCCGAATGGCTACACCTTC.

The rearrangement links TRBV7-9 to TRBJ2-1, with 8 bases that match TRBD2. In germline, CDR1 is SEHNR, CDR2 FQNEAQ (reference sequence). The V segment lost 5 bases and the J segment 10 bases; nucleotides outside the gene matches: 16. The CDR3 covers 16 residues. The CDR3 DNA reads TGTGCCAGCAGCGGGATTCCGGGACTAGTTTTTGGCGAGCAGTTCTTC. It codes for CASSGIPGLVFGEQFF.

This clonotype appeared a few times. The chain has TRBV30 and TRBJ2-7, with D hard to call. Trimming removed 4 bases from V and 2 bases from J, with 9 bases in between. Germline V gene sequence: CDR1 GTSNPN, CDR2 SVGIG (reference sequence). The CDR3 is made up of 12 amino acids. The CDR3 sequence is CAWKDGTYEQYF. CDR3 coding DNA: TGTGCCTGGAAGGACGGAACCTACGAGCAGTACTTC.

The gene calls are TRBV20-1 and TRBJ2-7; perhaps TRBD1 as D (5 bases). This CDR3 spans 14 amino acids. The germline gives CDR1 DFQATT, CDR2 SNEGSKA (reference sequence). V dropped 0 bases and J dropped 0 bases, with 9 bases sitting between them. The chain's CDR3 is CSARDIQDSYEQYF. In nucleotides, the CDR3 is TGCAGTGCTAGAGATATACAGGACTCCTACGAGCAGTACTTC.